This is a list of T cell receptor beta chains from one sample in a study of identical twins. Via MiXCR, TCRdb re-called the 5' RACE reads, giving one row per CDR3 protein. This repertoire shows hundreds of thousands of distinct CDR3 sequences, 7.5% found once; its top ten account for 1.9%. These data also featured in a second study, about yellow fever vaccine responses in identical twins.

What was sequenced was memory (CD45RO+) T cells sorted from blood. These receptors all stem from a woman between 18 and 29 years old in good health. Each CDR3 is given with its conserved first and last residue.

V,J,CDR3
TRBV11-2,TRBJ2-1,CASSLDLVGASGHNEQFF
TRBV5-1,TRBJ2-7,CASSLAVGGEQYF
TRBV10-1,TRBJ1-3,CASRRDGAETIYF
TRBV24-1,TRBJ2-3,CATSDVAGPSTDTQYF
TRBV5-1,TRBJ2-1,CASSSGGTGVIEQFF
TRBV6-2/TRBV6-3,TRBJ2-2,CASRGDGRTSELFF
TRBV5-5,TRBJ1-1,CASSLADAPSFFEAFF
TRBV20-1,TRBJ2-7,CSARDRVRLSSYEQYF
TRBV11-2,TRBJ2-7,CASSKDFMGYEQYF
TRBV7-2,TRBJ2-7,CASGIMGQQTYEQYF
TRBV28,TRBJ2-7,CASSFYGYEQYF
TRBV4-3,TRBJ2-2,CASSQDSGDYTGELFF
TRBV7-2,TRBJ2-5,CASSLYGTGVETQYF
TRBV20-1,TRBJ2-1,CSAGGLAGDNEQFF
TRBV27,TRBJ1-1,CASKPQLLNTEAFF
TRBV24-1,TRBJ2-1,CATSDSASGRAYEQFF
TRBV20-1,TRBJ2-5,CSAGRLAGGSETQYF
TRBV5-6,TRBJ1-5,CASRLQGVDQPQHF
TRBV6-6,TRBJ2-7,CASRTQGLEQYF
TRBV7-2,TRBJ2-7,CASSPSLGGPYEQYF
TRBV20-1,TRBJ1-2,CSARPPTANSNYGYTF
TRBV7-2,TRBJ2-6,CASSLAGTGANVLTF
TRBV25-1,TRBJ1-1,CASSGRGYNTEAFF
TRBV7-2,TRBJ2-1,CASSLTWTDYNEQFF
TRBV20-1,TRBJ2-7,CSASEGASSPYEQYF
TRBV20-1,TRBJ2-1,CSARKPQRNEQFF
TRBV23-1,TRBJ2-7,CASSPQDRVYEQYF
TRBV15,TRBJ2-1,CATSRTGGTYNEQFF
TRBV4-2,TRBJ2-3,CASSQETSGRADTQYF
TRBV6-1,TRBJ2-7,CASSEEPSGTGEQYF
TRBV4-1,TRBJ2-5,CASSQVTWETQYF
TRBV7-9,TRBJ2-4,CASSFGQIAKNIQYF
TRBV10-2,TRBJ1-6,CASIQGLDTPLHF
TRBV4-3,TRBJ2-1,CASSQPGLPLNEQFF
TRBV3-1,TRBJ2-1,CASSQGWEGHNEQFF
TRBV10-1,TRBJ1-6,CASSEGGRRNSPLHF
TRBV11-3,TRBJ2-1,CASSIGTRPHEQFF
TRBV5-1,TRBJ1-1,CASSLVGGGNTEAFF
TRBV20-1,TRBJ2-5,CSARDIHGQETQYF
TRBV4-3,TRBJ2-3,CASSQAPAGVRTDTQYF
TRBV7-8,TRBJ2-5,CASSLEERGRVYRSETQYF
TRBV20-1,TRBJ1-1,CSARDLSEAFF
TRBV20-1,TRBJ2-5,CSAKGTGGETQYF
TRBV28,TRBJ2-1,CASSFLSLRLAGERNEQFF
TRBV27,TRBJ1-2,CASSSSWGYGYTF
TRBV12-3/TRBV12-4,TRBJ2-3,CASIPMDRGTDTQYF
TRBV20-1,TRBJ2-7,CSAPRWGQLDSEQYF
TRBV3-1,TRBJ1-1,CASSQDRGNTEAFF
TRBV5-1,TRBJ2-7,CASSTGLERGKSEQYF
TRBV6-2/TRBV6-3,TRBJ2-1,CASSWNGLNEQFF
TRBV6-1,TRBJ2-1,CASTGGQGLRNEQFF
TRBV6-1,TRBJ2-3,CASSAPDRGQIDTQYF
TRBV27,TRBJ2-5,CASSLRLAGGYAQETQYF
TRBV11-3,TRBJ2-3,CASSLDRRLDTQYF
TRBV19,TRBJ2-3,CASSFRPDSADTQYF
TRBV27,TRBJ2-1,CASKGTGLHEQFF
TRBV28,TRBJ2-6,CASSLGGISGANVLTF
TRBV29-1,TRBJ2-7,CSVDPTTGGGYEQYF
TRBV10-3,TRBJ2-1,CAISELNNEQFF
TRBV13,TRBJ1-1,CASSARLMNTEAFF